These 30 T cell receptor beta chains came from one sample sequenced in a study of shared clonotypes between healthy human individuals. Profiled with immunoSEQ multiplex PCR; TCRdb holds only in-frame clones, not every one. This repertoire shows about 2.5 million clones, 85% to 95% found once; its top ten account for 0.37%. Sequenced sample: naive CD4+ T cells from PBMCs. Subset of the sample: CD45RA+ positively selected. These receptors all stem from a man aged 18 to 29 in good health. Some clones in this sample may be carry-over from other donors' samples.

The V gene is TRBV6-6, the J gene TRBJ2-7; no reliable D call. The germline CDR1 and CDR2 sequences are MNHNY and SVGAGI (reference sequence). The CDR3 runs to 13 residues. V was shortened by 2 bases and J by 7 bases, with 12 bases between the two germline ends. This CDR3 is CASSYGNLGEQYF. Written as DNA, the CDR3 is TGTGCCAGCAGTTACGGCAACCTGGGAGAGCAGTACTTC.

The genes are TRBV19 and TRBJ1-1, with a weak D call TRBD1 (6 bases). Per germline, CDR1 LNHDA and CDR2 SQIVND (reference sequence). With 7 bases removed from V and 1 base from J, the gap between germline ends came to 16 bases. There are 15 residues in the CDR3. CDR3 sequence: CASTPWGQSNTEAFF. The CDR3 DNA follows: TGTGCCAGTACCCCCTGGGGGCAGTCGAACACTGAAGCTTTCTTT.

The V call is TRBV5-4, the J call TRBJ2-3; 8 nucleotides agree with TRBD2. CDR3 length equals 13 residues. Trimming at V came to 5 bases and at J to 6 bases, leaving 5 bases not matched to a gene. CDR1 and CDR2 (germline): SGHNT, YYREEE (reference sequence). Here the CDR3 reads CASREVAGDTQYF. In DNA, the CDR3 is TGTGCCAGCAGGGAAGTAGCGGGGGATACGCAGTATTTT.

The chain links TRBV28 to TRBJ1-2, with TRBD1 matching 7 bases. Germline trimming cut 6 bases from V and 4 bases from J; bases unmatched to any gene: 5. The CDR3 runs 13 residues. Germline assignment: CDR1 MDHEN and CDR2 SYDVKM. The CDR3 nucleotides read TGTGCCAGCAGCCAAGGGGGCGGCTATGGCTACACCTTC. It is translated as CASSQGGGYGYTF.

This clone occurred once. This rearrangement joins TRBV6-5 to TRBJ2-6; no reliable D call. Trimming took 5 bases from V and 0 from J, leaving 8 bases between them. This CDR3 is built from 15 residues. CDR1 MNHEY and CDR2 SVGAGI come from the germline V gene. The CDR3 DNA sequence: TGTGCCAGCAGTCGTACAGCCTCTGGGGCCAACGTCCTGACTTTC. Translated, it gives CASSRTASGANVLTF.

The chain combines TRBV7-8 with TRBJ2-3; TRBD2 matches at 10 bases. Trimming cost V 7 bases and J 6 bases; bases outside gene matches: 13. This CDR3 region has 16 residues. Germline V lookup: CDR1 SGHVS, CDR2 FQNEAQ. The CDR3: CASNPLAGVLQDTQYF. The CDR3 DNA follows: TGTGCCAGCAACCCTCTAGCGGGAGTCCTCCAGGATACGCAGTATTTT.

This clone was counted a few times. V gene TRBV4-1 combines with J gene TRBJ1-4, with no clear D. The CDR3 runs to 16 residues. With 0 bases removed from V and 4 bases from J, the gap between germline ends came to 12 bases. CDR1 is MGHRA and CDR2 is YSYEKL in the germline V gene. The CDR3 DNA sequence: TGCGCCAGCAGCCAAGAAGTGTGGACGAATAATGAAAAACTGTTTTTT. Protein: CASSQEVWTNNEKLFF.

The V and J genes are TRBV2 and TRBJ2-7; TRBD1 is a possible D gene (6 bases). CDR1 and CDR2 (germline): SNHLY, FYNNEI. V was pared by 6 bases and J by 5 bases, with 14 bases between. The CDR3 loop spans 13 amino acids. CDR3 region: CASRGLGAHEQYF. The DNA of the CDR3 is TGTGCCAGCAGGGGATTGGGGGCCCACGAGCAGTACTTC.

The chain links TRBV28 to TRBJ2-7; 8 positions agree with TRBD2. The CDR3 is 18 amino acids. Germline V gene data show CDR1 as MDHEN and CDR2 as SYDVKM. V lost 3 bases to trimming and J lost 2 bases; unmatched junction nucleotides: 15. CDR3 sequence: CASSFYQRWREAPYEQYF. CDR3 coding DNA: TGTGCCAGCAGTTTCTACCAAAGATGGCGGGAGGCACCCTACGAGCAGTACTTC.

The chain uses TRBV30 and TRBJ1-5; D is ambiguous. The V end lost 0 bases, the J end lost 0 bases, and 12 bases lay between the germline ends. The germline V gene encodes CDR1 GTSNPN and CDR2 SVGIG (reference sequence). The CDR3 runs 16 residues. In nucleotides, the CDR3 is TGTGCCTGGAGTGTTGGTGGTACATATAGCAATCAGCCCCAGCATTTT. This encodes CAWSVGGTYSNQPQHF.

The rearrangement joins TRBV10-3 to TRBJ1-5; the D is unclear. The CDR3 spans 16 residues. The V gene's germline CDR1 is ENHRY and CDR2 SYGVKD. V lost 4 bases and J lost 2, with 15 bases in between. The CDR3 DNA is TGTGCCATCAGTGGTTCTCGGAGGGAAGGCAATCAGCCCCAGCATTTT. Amino acid sequence: CAISGSRREGNQPQHF.

This rearrangement joins TRBV28 to TRBJ2-7; either TRBD1 or TRBD2 may fit D (5 bases each). Germline CDR1 reads MDHEN; CDR2 reads SYDVKM. V was pared by 6 bases and J by 2 bases, with 14 bases between. The CDR3 extends over 14 amino acids. The CDR3 DNA reads as TGTGCCAGCAGCATTAGATTGGGGGCCTACGAGCAGTACTTC. This codes for CASSIRLGAYEQYF.

The J gene is TRBJ1-5, the V gene TRBV19; D is undetermined. Germline V gene data show CDR1 as LNHDA and CDR2 as SQIVND (reference sequence). This CDR3 is built from 15 residues. Trimming removed 5 bases at V and 3 bases at J, with 14 bases between. The CDR3 reads CASSLRQRPNQPQHF. CDR3 in DNA: TGTGCCAGTAGTCTAAGGCAGCGGCCCAATCAGCCCCAGCATTTT.

V usage is TRBV11-2 and J usage is TRBJ2-5; D unclear. Germline assignment: CDR1 SGHAT and CDR2 FQNNGV. Deletions cut 0 bases from V and 4 bases from J, with 15 bases between. CDR3 size: 16 residues. CDR3 nucleotides: TGTGCCAGCAGCTTAGATCGGCCTCACATCGGAGAGACCCAGTACTTC. Encoded protein: CASSLDRPHIGETQYF. Using reference TRBV11-2 and TRBJ2-5 for the parts outside the CDR3, the full variable domain is EAGVAQSPRYKIIEKRQSVAFWCNPISGHATLYWYQQILGQGPKLLIQFQNNGVVDDSQLPKDRFSAERLKGVDSTLKIQPAKLEDSAVYLCASSLDRPHIGETQYFGPGTRLLVL.

The gene calls are TRBV27 and TRBJ2-1; no reliable D call. The CDR3 has 14 residues. The germline V gene encodes CDR1 MNHEY and CDR2 SMNVEV (reference sequence). V dropped 3 bases and J dropped 6 bases, with 12 bases sitting between them. The DNA of the CDR3 is TGTGCCAGCAGTTTGGTCGGCGAAGCCAATGAGCAGTTCTTC. Amino acid sequence: CASSLVGEANEQFF.

This rearrangement joins TRBV29-1 to TRBJ2-7; possibly TRBD1 for D (7 bases). The V end lost 6 bases, the J end lost 4 bases, and 19 bases lay between the germline ends. The germline gives CDR1 SQVTM, CDR2 ANQGSEA. The CDR3 contains 14 residues. The CDR3 DNA sequence: TGCAGCGTGGGTGGATCGACAGGGAGGTACGAGCAGTACTTC. Protein: CSVGGSTGRYEQYF.

A note on this clone: Other DNA sequences from this sample encode an identical CDR3 as well. The V call is TRBV5-1, the J call TRBJ2-2; possible D gene TRBD1, 6 bases. This CDR3 is built from 14 residues. Germline lookup yields CDR1 SGHRS and CDR2 YFSETQ. V was shortened by 3 bases and J by 1 base, with 7 bases between the two germline ends. The CDR3 DNA reads as TGCGCCAGCAGCTCGGGACAGAACACCGGGGAGCTGTTTTTT. Amino acids: CASSSGQNTGELFF. Combining the CDR3 with reference TRBV5-1 and TRBJ2-2 gives the whole variable domain KAGVTQTPRYLIKTRGQQVTLSCSPISGHRSVSWYQQTPGQGLQFLFEYFSETQRNKGNFPGRFSGRQFSNSRSEMNVSTLELGDSALYLCASSSGQNTGELFFGEGSRLTVL.

The chain employs TRBV10-1 and TRBJ1-1, with a possible D match to TRBD1 (5 bases). CDR3 length: 14 amino acids. Trimming took off 0 bases at V and 1 base at J, with 6 bases between the two ends. Germline CDR1 WNHNN, CDR2 SYGVQD (reference sequence). For the CDR3, the DNA is TGCGCCAGCAGTGAGTCAAGGGGGAACACTGAAGCTTTCTTT. Its protein product is CASSESRGNTEAFF.

This chain joins TRBV6-1 and TRBJ1-2; D gene uncertain. The CDR3 has 15 amino acids. The V and J ends lost 7 bases and 7 bases respectively, with 22 bases between them. CDR1 and CDR2 from the germline V gene are MNHNS and SASEGT. The CDR3 sequence: CASTFTQSNSGGYTF. CDR3 DNA: TGTGCCAGCACCTTCACTCAGAGCAATAGCGGTGGCTACACCTTC.

This clone was found a few times. This sequence joins TRBV11-2 and TRBJ2-1; perhaps TRBD1 as D (5 bases). The V gene lost 4 bases and the J gene lost 4 bases, with 14 bases spanning the gap. The germline gives CDR1 SGHAT, CDR2 FQNNGV. The CDR3 is made up of 15 amino acids. The CDR3 sequence is CASSSSAGIYNEQFF. The CDR3 DNA sequence: TGTGCCAGCAGCTCCTCTGCAGGGATATACAATGAGCAGTTCTTC.

The V call is TRBV7-3, the J call TRBJ2-1; 11 bases match TRBD2. Per germline, CDR1 SGHTA and CDR2 FQGTGA. V dropped 5 bases and J dropped 5; count of bases not matched to a gene: 5. This CDR3 contains 15 residues. CDR3 nucleotide sequence: TGTGCCAGCAGCCGTAGCGGGAGGGCCCACAATGAGCAGTTCTTC. Its protein is CASSRSGRAHNEQFF.

This chain connects TRBV28 to TRBJ2-5; TRBD1 aligns across 7 bases. V shed 6 bases and J 9 bases; nucleotides not matched to a gene: 7. The CDR3 has 12 amino acids. In germline, CDR1 is MDHEN, CDR2 SYDVKM. The CDR3 nucleotides read TGTGCCAGCAGGCTTAGACAGGGAGCCCAGTACTTC. Translated: CASRLRQGAQYF.

CDR3 amino acids: CASSLGLANRELFF. CDR3 DNA: TGTGCCAGCAGCCTGGGACTAGCGAATAGGGAGCTGTTTTTT. The chain uses TRBV14 and TRBJ2-2; 10 nucleotides match TRBD2. Germline V lookup: CDR1 SGHDN, CDR2 FVKESK. This CDR3 comprises 14 residues. The V segment lost 4 bases and the J segment 9 bases; nucleotides outside the gene matches: 5.

The chain couples TRBV4-1 to TRBJ1-1; D is possibly TRBD1 (5 bases). Germline V gene data show CDR1 as MGHRA and CDR2 as YSYEKL. This CDR3 spans 16 amino acids. Trimming shortened V by 7 bases and J by 4 bases, and 22 bases separated the two germline ends. The CDR3 nucleotides are TGCGCCAGCAATCGAAGAGGGCAGGGAAGGGGCACTGAAGCTTTCTTT. This codes for CASNRRGQGRGTEAFF.

This clone was seen just once. The chain uses TRBV5-1 and TRBJ2-2; a possible D gene is TRBD2 (5 bases). The CDR3 has 14 residues. Trimming shortened V by 1 base and J by 5 bases, and 9 bases separated the two germline ends. The germline V gene has CDR1 SGHRS and CDR2 YFSETQ. CDR3 protein: CASSLTGWTGELFF. CDR3 coding DNA: TGCGCCAGCAGCTTGACGGGGTGGACCGGGGAGCTGTTTTTT.

V gene TRBV27 combines with J gene TRBJ2-7; D perhaps matches TRBD1 (5 bases). V lost 6 bases and J 0 bases, leaving 18 bases between the germline ends. Per the germline V gene, CDR1 is MNHEY and CDR2 is SMNVEV (reference sequence). This CDR3 comprises 16 residues. This CDR3 is CASSLRRGRTSYEQYF. The DNA for the CDR3 is TGTGCCAGCAGCCTAAGAAGGGGTAGGACCTCCTACGAGCAGTACTTC.

This clone was observed once. The rearrangement joins TRBV29-1 to TRBJ1-1, with a weak D call TRBD1 (5 bases). V was shortened by 7 bases and J by 3 bases, with 18 bases between the two germline ends. The CDR3 loop spans 14 amino acids. The germline gives CDR1 SQVTM, CDR2 ANQGSEA. The CDR3 DNA reads as TGCAGCGCCAAGAAGGGTGGCAGGGACACTGAAGCTTTCTTT. Protein product: CSAKKGGRDTEAFF.

J is TRBJ1-5 and V is TRBV28; a possible D gene is TRBD1 (5 bases). V was trimmed by 3 bases and J by 11 bases, leaving 11 bases between them. The CDR3 spans 12 residues. From germline, CDR1 is MDHEN and CDR2 SYDVKM. The CDR3 nucleotides are TGTGCCAGCAGTTTGACGGGGGGGGCCCAGCATTTT. This codes for CASSLTGGAQHF.

The chain has TRBV6-5 and TRBJ1-2; possible D gene TRBD1, 5 bases. Trimming pared 5 bases from V and 11 bases from J, leaving 18 bases between. Per the germline V gene, CDR1 is MNHEY and CDR2 is SVGAGI. CDR3 length: 13 amino acids. The CDR3 nucleotides read TGTGCCAGCAGTCAACAGGTCCATTCGGGTTACACCTTC. Translation: CASSQQVHSGYTF.

The rearrangement joins TRBV7-7 to TRBJ2-5, with 7 bases that match TRBD2. The CDR3 runs to 14 residues. The V gene's germline CDR1 is SSHAT and CDR2 FNYEAQ (reference sequence). V dropped 3 bases and J dropped 5; count of bases not matched to a gene: 6. CDR3 sequence: CASSFAGAGETQYF. DNA for the CDR3: TGTGCCAGCAGCTTCGCGGGAGCGGGGGAGACCCAGTACTTC.